This TCR beta chain was found in a study of blood T cell repertoires in COVID-19. From germline, CDR1 is SGDLS and CDR2 YYNGEE. This CDR3 comprises 15 residues. The ends lost 0 bases at V and 5 bases at J; junction bases unmatched: 7. For recovered donors of Cohort 3, there were two negative PCRs, clearance, or symptom resolution. Profiled with immunoSEQ multiplex PCR; TCRdb holds only in-frame clones, not every one. The table lists about 380,000 clones, 85% to 90% of them singletons. This receptor was obtained from a woman aged 18 to 35 who had recovered from COVID-19. The chain carries TRBV9 and TRBJ1-2, with 7 bases that match TRBD1. The specimen sequenced was PBMCs or T cells enriched from blood (not recorded which). This CDR3 reads CASSVETGVSYGYTF. The CDR3 region has the DNA TGTGCCAGCAGCGTAGAAACAGGGGTTTCTTATGGCTACACCTTC.